This is a list of T cell receptor beta chains from one sample in a study of shared clonotypes between healthy human individuals. Measured with immunoSEQ multiplex PCR; TCRdb has only the in-frame clones, and not every one. The sample includes about 1.1 million clones, 78% of them seen just once. The sample taken for sequencing was memory CD4+ T cells from PBMCs. The receptor source for this set is a young man in good health. Some clones in this sample may be carry-over from other donors' samples. The CDR3 runs from the conserved cysteine through the conserved F or W. Each record gives: D gene, V gene, clone size, J gene, CDR3 DNA, CDR3 protein. The D gene is left open where the match is weak. A row's size may be missing; if present it is once, few, many or a size class.

d_call: .
v_call: TRBV5-8
clone_size: .
j_call: TRBJ1-4
cdr3_nt: TGTGCCAGCAGCTTAGGGACAACTAATGAAAAACTGTTTTTT
cdr3_aa: CASSLGTTNEKLFF

d_call: TRBD2
v_call: TRBV27
clone_size: .
j_call: TRBJ2-3
cdr3_nt: TGTGCCAGCAGTCCCCTAGCGGTTACAGATACGCAGTATTTT
cdr3_aa: CASSPLAVTDTQYF

d_call: .
v_call: TRBV7-2
clone_size: .
j_call: TRBJ2-1
cdr3_nt: TGTGCCAGCAGCTTTACTAGCAATGACTACAATGAGCAGTTCTTC
cdr3_aa: CASSFTSNDYNEQFF

d_call: .
v_call: TRBV2
clone_size: .
j_call: TRBJ2-7
cdr3_nt: TGTGCCAGCAGCTCGTGGGACAACTCCTACGAGCAGTACTTC
cdr3_aa: CASSSWDNSYEQYF

d_call: .
v_call: TRBV7-8
clone_size: .
j_call: TRBJ1-5
cdr3_nt: TGTGCCAGCAGCTTAGTACCCTTGCCAGACTATAGCAATCAGCCCCAGCATTTT
cdr3_aa: CASSLVPLPDYSNQPQHF

d_call: TRBD1
v_call: TRBV11-2
clone_size: .
j_call: TRBJ1-4
cdr3_nt: TGTGCCAGCAGCGCAAGAGGACAGGCCCCTAATGAAAAACTGTTTTTT
cdr3_aa: CASSARGQAPNEKLFF

d_call: .
v_call: TRBV19
clone_size: .
j_call: TRBJ1-2
cdr3_nt: TGTGCCAGTAGTATATTGGACACGCTCCAGTCTAACTATGGCTACACCTTC
cdr3_aa: CASSILDTLQSNYGYTF

d_call: .
v_call: TRBV9
clone_size: .
j_call: TRBJ2-7
cdr3_nt: TGTGCCAGCAGCCCCGGCCCACACGACTACGAGCAGTACTTC
cdr3_aa: CASSPGPHDYEQYF

d_call: .
v_call: TRBV11-2
clone_size: once
j_call: TRBJ2-7
cdr3_nt: TGTGCCAGCAGCTTAGAGCGGCAGGCGCAGTACTTC
cdr3_aa: CASSLERQAQYF

d_call: .
v_call: TRBV11-2
clone_size: .
j_call: TRBJ1-1
cdr3_nt: TGTGCCAGCAGCCTGACTGTGGGGACTGAAGCTTTCTTT
cdr3_aa: CASSLTVGTEAFF

d_call: .
v_call: TRBV5-4
clone_size: .
j_call: TRBJ1-3
cdr3_nt: TGTGCCAGCAGCTTGGAAATAGGAAACACCATATATTTT
cdr3_aa: CASSLEIGNTIYF

d_call: TRBD2
v_call: TRBV10-3
clone_size: .
j_call: TRBJ2-1
cdr3_nt: TGTGCCATCAGTGGGGGACTAGCGCCGTACAATGAGCAGTTCTTC
cdr3_aa: CAISGGLAPYNEQFF

d_call: .
v_call: TRBV5-4
clone_size: .
j_call: TRBJ1-3
cdr3_nt: TGTGCCAGCAGCCGAGGAGGAAACTCTGGAAACACCATATATTTT
cdr3_aa: CASSRGGNSGNTIYF

d_call: .
v_call: TRBV6-1
clone_size: .
j_call: TRBJ1-3
cdr3_nt: TGTGCCAGCACTGCGGTTAGCTCTGGAAACACCATATATTTT
cdr3_aa: CASTAVSSGNTIYF

d_call: .
v_call: TRBV7-9
clone_size: .
j_call: TRBJ2-5
cdr3_nt: TGTGCCAGCAGCCTTGGATCCAGCCCCCAAGAGACCCAGTACTTC
cdr3_aa: CASSLGSSPQETQYF

d_call: .
v_call: TRBV6-5
clone_size: .
j_call: TRBJ1-2
cdr3_nt: TGTGCCAGCAGTCCCAGAAGTAACTATGGCTACACCTTC
cdr3_aa: CASSPRSNYGYTF

d_call: .
v_call: TRBV6-1
clone_size: .
j_call: TRBJ2-7
cdr3_nt: TGTGCCAGCTGCCTGTCACCGGGGGCCTACGAGCAGTACTTC
cdr3_aa: CASCLSPGAYEQYF

d_call: TRBD1
v_call: TRBV27
clone_size: few
j_call: TRBJ1-2
cdr3_nt: TGTGCCAGCAGTTCAGAGGGGGCGCTCCTCTATGGCTACACCTTC
cdr3_aa: CASSSEGALLYGYTF

d_call: TRBD1
v_call: TRBV27
clone_size: .
j_call: TRBJ2-5
cdr3_nt: TGTGCCAGCAGTTCCCCGGGACAGGGAGGGACCCAGTACTTC
cdr3_aa: CASSSPGQGGTQYF

d_call: .
v_call: TRBV5-1
clone_size: .
j_call: TRBJ2-7
cdr3_nt: TGCGCCAGCACCCACCCAGGGTCAGTCTACGAGCAGTACTTC
cdr3_aa: CASTHPGSVYEQYF

d_call: TRBD1
v_call: TRBV5-1
clone_size: .
j_call: TRBJ2-1
cdr3_nt: TGCGCCAGCAGCTTGGTGGGACAGGCCTACAATGAGCAGTTCTTC
cdr3_aa: CASSLVGQAYNEQFF

d_call: TRBD2
v_call: TRBV10-3
clone_size: .
j_call: TRBJ2-4
cdr3_nt: TGTGCCACCGGGACTAGCGAAAACATTCAGTACTTC
cdr3_aa: CATGTSENIQYF

d_call: TRBD2
v_call: TRBV5-5
clone_size: .
j_call: TRBJ2-7
cdr3_nt: TGTGCCAGCAGTTATCTAGCGGGAGGTTCCTACGAGCAGTACTTC
cdr3_aa: CASSYLAGGSYEQYF

d_call: TRBD2
v_call: TRBV19
clone_size: .
j_call: TRBJ2-1
cdr3_nt: TGTGCCAGTAGTATCCAGCGGGGCAGCTCCTACAATGAGCAGTTCTTC
cdr3_aa: CASSIQRGSSYNEQFF

d_call: .
v_call: TRBV5-1
clone_size: .
j_call: TRBJ2-1
cdr3_nt: TGCGCCAGCAGCTTGGCCGGTGGGCAGGGTGAGGGCAATGAGCAGTTCTTC
cdr3_aa: CASSLAGGQGEGNEQFF

d_call: .
v_call: TRBV28
clone_size: .
j_call: TRBJ1-3
cdr3_nt: TGTGCCAGCAGTTTATACCGGGACCCCCGCGGAAACACCATATATTTT
cdr3_aa: CASSLYRDPRGNTIYF

d_call: .
v_call: TRBV6-5
clone_size: .
j_call: TRBJ2-2
cdr3_nt: TGTGCCAGCAGCCACGACAGGAACACCGGGGAGCTGTTTTTT
cdr3_aa: CASSHDRNTGELFF

d_call: .
v_call: TRBV6-1
clone_size: .
j_call: TRBJ2-7
cdr3_nt: TGTGCCAGCAGTGAAAGGGACATCTACGAGCAGTACTTC
cdr3_aa: CASSERDIYEQYF

d_call: .
v_call: TRBV2
clone_size: once
j_call: TRBJ2-5
cdr3_nt: TGTGCCAGCAGTCGTCAGCAAGAGACCCAGTACTTC
cdr3_aa: CASSRQQETQYF

d_call: .
v_call: TRBV7-2
clone_size: .
j_call: TRBJ2-7
cdr3_nt: TGTGCCAGCAGCTTAGCCCACGGGCGGGGCGAGCAGTACTTC
cdr3_aa: CASSLAHGRGEQYF

d_call: .
v_call: TRBV27
clone_size: .
j_call: TRBJ2-6
cdr3_nt: TGTGCCAGCAGTGACCTCTTCGGGGCCAACGTCCTGACTTTC
cdr3_aa: CASSDLFGANVLTF

d_call: TRBD2
v_call: TRBV4-3
clone_size: .
j_call: TRBJ2-1
cdr3_nt: TGCGCCAGCAGCCAAACTAGCGGGTACTCCTACAATGAGCAGTTCTTC
cdr3_aa: CASSQTSGYSYNEQFF

d_call: .
v_call: TRBV15
clone_size: .
j_call: TRBJ2-7
cdr3_nt: TGTGCCACCCAAAAGCAGCGTTCCTACGAGCAGTACTTC
cdr3_aa: CATQKQRSYEQYF

d_call: TRBD1
v_call: TRBV29-1
clone_size: .
j_call: TRBJ1-1
cdr3_nt: TGCAGCTCTCGAGGTCGACAGGGGTTGAACACTGAAGCTTTCTTT
cdr3_aa: CSSRGRQGLNTEAFF

d_call: .
v_call: TRBV5-1
clone_size: .
j_call: TRBJ2-4
cdr3_nt: TGCGCCAGCAGCTTGGACGGAGCCAAAAACATTCAGTACTTC
cdr3_aa: CASSLDGAKNIQYF

d_call: TRBD2
v_call: TRBV7-2
clone_size: .
j_call: TRBJ2-7
cdr3_nt: TGTGCCAGCAGCTCCCGTAGCGGGGCAAACCCCTACGAGCAGTACTTC
cdr3_aa: CASSSRSGANPYEQYF

d_call: TRBD2
v_call: TRBV6-4
clone_size: .
j_call: TRBJ2-1
cdr3_nt: TGTGCCAGCAGTAAAATAGCGGGAGGGCCGAACCATGAGCAGTTCTTC
cdr3_aa: CASSKIAGGPNHEQFF

d_call: TRBD1
v_call: TRBV15
clone_size: .
j_call: TRBJ2-2
cdr3_nt: TGTGCCACCAGTTTCACCGGGACAGCGGCGCCCGGGGAGCTGTTTTTT
cdr3_aa: CATSFTGTAAPGELFF

d_call: .
v_call: TRBV7-9
clone_size: .
j_call: TRBJ2-1
cdr3_nt: TGTGCCAGCAGCGGGGATTACGGGGGGCGACTCTCCCGTTTACTCTTC
cdr3_aa: CASSGDYGGRLSRLLF

d_call: .
v_call: TRBV6-6
clone_size: .
j_call: TRBJ2-5
cdr3_nt: TGTGCCAGCACGACTAGAGAGACCCAGTACTTC
cdr3_aa: CASTTRETQYF

d_call: .
v_call: TRBV6-1
clone_size: .
j_call: TRBJ1-2
cdr3_nt: TGTGCCAGCACCAACGGGGGCGGAGGCTACACCTTC
cdr3_aa: CASTNGGGGYTF

d_call: .
v_call: TRBV5-4
clone_size: .
j_call: TRBJ1-1
cdr3_nt: TGTGCCAGCAGCTTGGGGGCCCAGGGTGACACTGAAGCTTTCTTT
cdr3_aa: CASSLGAQGDTEAFF

d_call: .
v_call: TRBV6-1
clone_size: once
j_call: TRBJ2-7
cdr3_nt: TGTGCCAGCGGTCTGGGAATCTACGAGCAGTACTTC
cdr3_aa: CASGLGIYEQYF

d_call: .
v_call: TRBV29-1
clone_size: .
j_call: TRBJ1-2
cdr3_nt: TGCAGCGCAAAGACGGGCGGCTATGGCTACACCTTC
cdr3_aa: CSAKTGGYGYTF

d_call: TRBD1
v_call: TRBV6-4
clone_size: .
j_call: TRBJ1-2
cdr3_nt: TGTGCCAGCAGAGCCGGGACAGGGCTCGGGTATGGCTACACCTTC
cdr3_aa: CASRAGTGLGYGYTF

d_call: .
v_call: TRBV6-1
clone_size: few
j_call: TRBJ2-3
cdr3_nt: TGTGCCAGCAGTGAAGCTCCAGGGGGAGGAACGCAGTATTTT
cdr3_aa: CASSEAPGGGTQYF